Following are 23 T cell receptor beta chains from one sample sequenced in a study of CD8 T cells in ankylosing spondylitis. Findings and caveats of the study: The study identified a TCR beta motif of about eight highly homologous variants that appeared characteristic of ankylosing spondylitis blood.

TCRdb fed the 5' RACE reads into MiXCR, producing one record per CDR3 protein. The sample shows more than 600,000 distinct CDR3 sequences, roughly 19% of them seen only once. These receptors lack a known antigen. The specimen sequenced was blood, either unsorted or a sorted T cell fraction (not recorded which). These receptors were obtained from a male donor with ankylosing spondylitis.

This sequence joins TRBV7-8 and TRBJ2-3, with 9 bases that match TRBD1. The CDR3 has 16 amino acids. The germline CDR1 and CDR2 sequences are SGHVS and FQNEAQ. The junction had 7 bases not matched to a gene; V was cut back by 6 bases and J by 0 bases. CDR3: CASRSTGGVSTDTQYF. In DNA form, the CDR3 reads TGTGCCAGCAGGTCGACAGGGGGTGTAAGCACAGATACGCAGTATTTT.

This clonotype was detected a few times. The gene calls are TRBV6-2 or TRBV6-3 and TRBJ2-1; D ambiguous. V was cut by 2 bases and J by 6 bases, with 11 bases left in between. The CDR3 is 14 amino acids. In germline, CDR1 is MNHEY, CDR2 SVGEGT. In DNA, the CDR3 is TGTGCCAGCAGTTACACCCATGGCGGCAATGAGCAGTTCTTC. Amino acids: CASSYTHGGNEQFF.

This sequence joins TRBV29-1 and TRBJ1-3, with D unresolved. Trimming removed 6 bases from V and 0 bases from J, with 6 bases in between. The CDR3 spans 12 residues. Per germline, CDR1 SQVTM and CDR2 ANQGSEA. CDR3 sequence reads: CSVAGSGNTIYF. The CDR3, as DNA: TGCAGCGTAGCAGGCTCTGGAAACACCATATATTTT.

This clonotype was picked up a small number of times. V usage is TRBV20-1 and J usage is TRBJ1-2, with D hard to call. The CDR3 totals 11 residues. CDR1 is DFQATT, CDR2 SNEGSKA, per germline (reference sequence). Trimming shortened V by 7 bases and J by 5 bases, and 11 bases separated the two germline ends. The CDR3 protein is CSVPGGYGYTF. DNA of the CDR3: TGCAGTGTCCCTGGCGGTTATGGCTACACCTTC.

The CDR3 spells CSASLDPETQYF. CDR3 DNA: TGCAGTGCTAGCCTGGACCCGGAGACCCAGTACTTC. The chain uses TRBV20-1 and TRBJ2-5; D remains ambiguous. Germline V gene sequence: CDR1 DFQATT, CDR2 SNEGSKA (reference sequence). This CDR3 is 12 amino acids long. V was cut by 3 bases and J by 5 bases, with 10 bases left in between.

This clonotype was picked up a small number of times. CDR3 in amino acids: CASSSEGGVTEAFF. The DNA for the CDR3 is TGCGCCAGCAGTTCTGAGGGGGGGGTCACTGAAGCTTTCTTT. The gene calls are TRBV5-1 and TRBJ1-1, with D perhaps matching TRBD1 (6 bases). In germline, CDR1 is SGHRS, CDR2 YFSETQ. This CDR3 comprises 14 residues. Trimming stripped 5 bases from V and 4 bases from J, with 15 bases between. Full variable domain (outside the CDR3, taken from reference TRBV5-1 and TRBJ1-1): KAGVTQTPRYLIKTRGQQVTLSCSPISGHRSVSWYQQTPGQGLQFLFEYFSETQRNKGNFPGRFSGRQFSNSRSEMNVSTLELGDSALYLCASSSEGGVTEAFFGQGTRLTVV.

The CDR3 reads CASSLLGLADQETQYF. The CDR3 DNA reads TGTGCCAGCAGCCTACTCGGACTAGCGGACCAAGAGACCCAGTACTTC. The chain combines TRBV6-2 or TRBV6-3 with TRBJ2-5, with 10 bases that match TRBD2. This CDR3 has 16 amino acids. Trimming took 6 bases from V and 0 from J; bases not matched to a gene: 7. CDR1 is MNHEY and CDR2 is SVGEGT in the germline V gene.

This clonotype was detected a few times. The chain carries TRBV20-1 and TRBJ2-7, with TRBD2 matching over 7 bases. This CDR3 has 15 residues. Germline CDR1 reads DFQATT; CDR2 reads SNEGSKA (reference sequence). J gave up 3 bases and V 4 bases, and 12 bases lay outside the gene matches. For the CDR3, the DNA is TGCAGTGCTACTTCTAGCGGCCCTAAAGGCTACGAGCAGTACTTC. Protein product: CSATSSGPKGYEQYF.

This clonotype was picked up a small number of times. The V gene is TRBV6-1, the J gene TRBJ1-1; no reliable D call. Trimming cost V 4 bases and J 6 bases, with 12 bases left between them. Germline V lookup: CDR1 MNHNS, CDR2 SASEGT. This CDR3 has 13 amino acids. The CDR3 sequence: CASSGTNPPEAFF. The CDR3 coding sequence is TGTGCCAGCAGTGGTACAAACCCCCCTGAAGCTTTCTTT.

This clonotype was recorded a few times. Here the CDR3 reads CASSSNRYSYEQYF. In nucleotides, the CDR3 is TGTGCCAGCAGCTCGAACAGGTACTCCTACGAGCAGTACTTC. This chain uses TRBV11-1 with TRBJ2-7, with D maybe TRBD1 (5 bases). Trimming took 4 bases from V and 0 from J, leaving 10 bases between them. CDR1 and CDR2 from the germline V gene are SGHAT and FQDESV (reference sequence). The CDR3 length is 14 residues.

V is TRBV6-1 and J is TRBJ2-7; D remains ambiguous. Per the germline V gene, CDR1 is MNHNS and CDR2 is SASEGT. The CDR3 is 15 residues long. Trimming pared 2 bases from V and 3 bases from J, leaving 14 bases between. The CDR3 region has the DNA TGTGCCAGCAGTGAAAAGATATCCGAAAACTACGAGCAGTACTTC. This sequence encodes CASSEKISENYEQYF.

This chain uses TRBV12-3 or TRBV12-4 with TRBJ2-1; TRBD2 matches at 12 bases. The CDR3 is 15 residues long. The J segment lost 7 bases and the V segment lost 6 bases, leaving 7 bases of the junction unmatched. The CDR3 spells CASREGLAGLNEQFF. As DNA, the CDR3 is TGTGCCAGCAGGGAGGGACTAGCGGGTCTAAATGAGCAGTTCTTC.

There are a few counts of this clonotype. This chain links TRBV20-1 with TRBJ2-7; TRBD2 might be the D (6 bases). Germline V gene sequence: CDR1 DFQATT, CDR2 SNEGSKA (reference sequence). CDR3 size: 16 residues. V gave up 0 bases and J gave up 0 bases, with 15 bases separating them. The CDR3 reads CSARDRWRVSSYEQYF. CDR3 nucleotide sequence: TGCAGTGCTAGAGATCGTTGGAGGGTGAGCTCCTACGAGCAGTACTTC.

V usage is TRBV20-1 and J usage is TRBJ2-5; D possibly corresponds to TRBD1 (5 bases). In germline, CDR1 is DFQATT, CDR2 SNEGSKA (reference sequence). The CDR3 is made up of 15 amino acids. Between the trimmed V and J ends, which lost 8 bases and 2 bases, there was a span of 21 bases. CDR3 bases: TGCAGTCCTCTAGGGTCCGGCAGGGCACAAGAGACCCAGTACTTC. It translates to CSPLGSGRAQETQYF.

CDR3 DNA sequence: TGTGCCAGCAGTTACGGGACAGGGGATGAATGGGGCTACACCTTC. Translation: CASSYGTGDEWGYTF. V and J are TRBV6-5 and TRBJ1-2; 10 nucleotides align to TRBD1. Germline CDR1 reads MNHEY; CDR2 reads SVGAGI. Unmatched junction bases numbered 8, after V lost 2 bases and J lost 8 bases. The CDR3 spans 15 residues.

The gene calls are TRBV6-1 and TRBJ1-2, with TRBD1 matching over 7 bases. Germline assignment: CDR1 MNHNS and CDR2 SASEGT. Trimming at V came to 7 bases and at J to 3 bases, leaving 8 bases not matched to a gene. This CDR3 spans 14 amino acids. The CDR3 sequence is CASNLAGTDYGYTF. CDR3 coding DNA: TGTGCCAGCAACTTAGCCGGGACAGACTATGGCTACACCTTC.

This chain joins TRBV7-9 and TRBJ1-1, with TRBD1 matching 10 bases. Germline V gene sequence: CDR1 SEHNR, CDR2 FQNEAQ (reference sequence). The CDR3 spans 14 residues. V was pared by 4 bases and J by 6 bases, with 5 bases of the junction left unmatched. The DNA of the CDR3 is TGTGCCAGCAGCTCGACAGGGGGCGGGTCTGAAGCTTTCTTT. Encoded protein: CASSSTGGGSEAFF.

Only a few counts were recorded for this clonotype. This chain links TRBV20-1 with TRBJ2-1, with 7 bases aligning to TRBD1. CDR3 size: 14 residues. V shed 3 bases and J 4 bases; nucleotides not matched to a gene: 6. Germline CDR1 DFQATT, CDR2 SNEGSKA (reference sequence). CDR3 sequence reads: CSARVGQRYNEQFF. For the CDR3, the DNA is TGCAGTGCTAGGGTGGGACAGCGTTACAATGAGCAGTTCTTC.

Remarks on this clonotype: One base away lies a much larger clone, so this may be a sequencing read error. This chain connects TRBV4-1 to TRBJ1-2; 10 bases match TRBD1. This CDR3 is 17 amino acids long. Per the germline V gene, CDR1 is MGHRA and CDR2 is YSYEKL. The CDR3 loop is CASSSGDRGQANYGHTF. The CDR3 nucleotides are TGCGCCAGCAGCTCCGGGGACAGGGGCCAAGCTAACTATGGCCACACCTTC.

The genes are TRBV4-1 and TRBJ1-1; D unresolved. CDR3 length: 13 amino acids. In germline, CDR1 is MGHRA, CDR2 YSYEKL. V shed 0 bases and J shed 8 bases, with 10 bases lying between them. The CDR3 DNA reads TGCGCCAGCAGCCAAGATCCCCGGTCAGAAGCTTTCTTT. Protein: CASSQDPRSEAFF.

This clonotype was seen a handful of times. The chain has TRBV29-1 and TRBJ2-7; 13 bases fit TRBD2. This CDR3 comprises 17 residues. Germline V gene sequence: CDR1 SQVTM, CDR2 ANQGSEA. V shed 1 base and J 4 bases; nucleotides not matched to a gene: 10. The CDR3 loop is CSVEGGPGLAGLYEQYF. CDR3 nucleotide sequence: TGCAGCGTTGAAGGGGGTCCGGGACTAGCGGGATTGTACGAGCAGTACTTC.

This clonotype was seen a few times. CDR3 protein: CASRQPGQGSNEQFF. The CDR3 nucleotides read TGTGCCAGCCGACAACCGGGACAGGGGTCCAATGAGCAGTTCTTC. V usage is TRBV12-3 or TRBV12-4 and J usage is TRBJ2-1; 10 bases map to TRBD1. Unmatched junction bases numbered 10, after V lost 8 bases and J lost 6 bases. The CDR3 runs to 15 residues.

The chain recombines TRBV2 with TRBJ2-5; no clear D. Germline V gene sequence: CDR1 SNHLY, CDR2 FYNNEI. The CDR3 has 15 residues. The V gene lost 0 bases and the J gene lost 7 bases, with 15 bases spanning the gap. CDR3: CASSEARSELGTQYF. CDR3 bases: TGTGCCAGCAGTGAAGCGCGGTCGGAGCTCGGGACCCAGTACTTC.